A selection of T cell receptor beta chains follows, all from one sample in a study of cytomegalovirus exposure and HLA in healthy donors. Profiling relied on immunoSEQ multiplex PCR, and the TCRdb table lists in-frame clones only, not all of them. Among about 220,000 clones listed, 60% to 80% were seen once. Sequenced sample: PBMCs. All receptors come from a woman in her thirties in good health and CMV-seronegative. Each CDR3 is given with its conserved first and last residue. Each record gives: V gene, J gene, D gene, clone size, CDR3 protein, CDR3 DNA. The D gene is left open where the match is weak. Clone size is stated in some rows and not others, as once, few, many or a class when expanded.

TRBV6-6,TRBJ1-2,TRBD1,NA,CASSYSRGPFYGYTF,TGTGCCAGCAGTTACTCAAGGGGGCCTTTTTATGGCTACACCTTC
TRBV5-5,TRBJ1-1,NA,NA,CASSPGVEAFF,TGTGCCAGCAGCCCAGGGGTTGAAGCTTTCTTT
TRBV30,TRBJ2-1,TRBD2,NA,CAWSVLADEQFF,TGTGCCTGGAGTGTACTAGCGGATGAGCAGTTCTTC
TRBV7-9,TRBJ2-5,NA,NA,CASSLEGGGQETQYF,TGTGCCAGCAGCTTGGAGGGTGGGGGACAAGAGACCCAGTACTTC
TRBV5-6,TRBJ1-2,TRBD1,NA,CGSSFGTGAQGVYGYTF,TGTGGCAGCAGCTTCGGGACAGGTGCCCAGGGGGTCTATGGCTACACCTTC
TRBV29-1,TRBJ2-7,NA,NA,CSVFYPRYPYEQYF,TGCAGCGTTTTCTACCCCAGGTATCCCTACGAGCAGTACTTC
TRBV25-1,TRBJ2-7,TRBD1,NA,CASSRTGGTYEQYF,TGTGCCAGCAGCCGGACAGGGGGGACCTACGAGCAGTACTTC
TRBV7-8,TRBJ2-7,TRBD2,few,CASSYREGKSYEQYF,TGTGCCAGCAGCTACCGGGAGGGAAAGTCCTACGAGCAGTACTTC
TRBV7-3,TRBJ2-3,TRBD2,NA,CASSSRAGGPDTQYF,TGTGCCAGCAGCTCCAGGGCGGGGGGGCCAGATACGCAGTATTTT
TRBV14,TRBJ1-5,TRBD1,NA,CASSQAGTGREPQHF,TGTGCCAGCAGCCAAGCCGGGACAGGGCGGGAGCCCCAGCATTTT
TRBV6-1,TRBJ2-5,TRBD2,few,CASSEARGYQETQYF,TGTGCCAGCAGTGAAGCGCGGGGGTACCAAGAGACCCAGTACTTC
TRBV9,TRBJ2-7,TRBD2,NA,CASSGGTSGYEQYF,TGTGCCAGCAGCGGAGGGACTAGCGGATACGAGCAGTACTTC
TRBV9,TRBJ2-7,TRBD1,NA,CASSVGQGIQNNHEQYF,TGTGCCAGCAGCGTAGGACAGGGGATACAGAATAATCACGAGCAGTACTTC
TRBV2,TRBJ1-1,NA,NA,CASAYRDMNTEAFF,TGTGCCAGCGCCTACAGGGACATGAACACTGAAGCTTTCTTT
TRBV6-5,TRBJ2-7,TRBD1,NA,CASSSLTGNEQYF,TGTGCCAGCAGTTCCCTGACAGGGAACGAGCAGTACTTC
TRBV29-1,TRBJ1-2,NA,NA,CSVASGASNYGYTF,TGCAGCGTGGCATCAGGCGCGTCCAACTATGGCTACACCTTC
TRBV7-3,TRBJ2-5,NA,NA,CASSFGGETQYF,TGTGCCAGCAGCTTTGGCGGAGAGACCCAGTACTTC
TRBV7-9,TRBJ2-2,TRBD1,NA,CASSPWTGDTGELFF,TGTGCCAGCAGCCCTTGGACAGGGGACACCGGGGAGCTGTTTTTT
TRBV6-5,TRBJ1-1,NA,NA,CASSSIGVFF,TGTGCCAGCAGCTCAATAGGGGTCTTCTTT
TRBV7-9,TRBJ2-3,NA,NA,CASSSGGSTDTQYF,TGTGCCAGCAGCTCCGGGGGTAGCACAGATACGCAGTATTTT
TRBV30,TRBJ2-2,NA,NA,CAWSVVAAGELFF,TGTGCCTGGAGTGTAGTAGCGGCCGGGGAGCTGTTTTTT
TRBV27,TRBJ1-1,NA,NA,CASPLNTEAFF,TGTGCCTCCCCGCTAAACACTGAAGCTTTCTTT
TRBV10-3,TRBJ2-1,NA,NA,CAISGGPRNEQFF,TGTGCCATCAGTGGGGGGCCGAGGAATGAGCAGTTCTTC
TRBV5-6,TRBJ1-6,NA,NA,CASSLNVQVNSPLHF,TGTGCCAGCAGCTTGAACGTACAGGTCAATTCACCCCTCCACTTT
TRBV5-6,TRBJ2-1,TRBD1,NA,CASSVQGATEQFF,TGTGCCAGCAGCGTGCAGGGGGCGACTGAGCAGTTCTTC
TRBV15,TRBJ2-1,TRBD2,NA,CATRPGGNNEQFF,TGTGCCACCAGGCCGGGGGGAAACAATGAGCAGTTCTTC
TRBV6-5,TRBJ1-1,NA,NA,CASSQGFQLNTEAFF,TGTGCCAGCAGTCAGGGGTTTCAACTCAACACTGAAGCTTTCTTT
TRBV7-2,TRBJ1-1,NA,NA,CASSPPGGTLEAFF,TGTGCCAGCAGCCCACCCGGAGGGACCCTTGAGGCTTTCTTT
TRBV7-4,TRBJ2-7,NA,NA,CASSLRGISYEQYF,TGTGCCAGCAGCTTACGGGGGATAAGCTACGAGCAGTACTTC
TRBV7-3,TRBJ1-1,NA,NA,CASSAGGNTEAFF,TGTGCCAGCAGCGCGGGGGGGAACACTGAAGCTTTCTTT
TRBV6-6,TRBJ2-7,NA,NA,CASSFGRSYEQYF,TGTGCCAGCAGTTTCGGCAGGTCCTACGAGCAGTACTTC
TRBV7-3,TRBJ2-1,NA,NA,CASSRLPQVTNEQFF,TGTGCCAGCAGCCGTCTCCCGCAGGTGACCAATGAGCAGTTCTTC
TRBV4-1,TRBJ2-4,TRBD1,few,CVSSPFAGGMAKNIQYF,TGCGTCAGCAGCCCGTTTGCAGGGGGCATGGCCAAAAACATTCAGTACTTC
TRBV7-9,TRBJ2-1,NA,few,CASSRSGEQFF,TGTGCCAGCAGCCGTAGCGGTGAGCAGTTCTTC
TRBV25-1,TRBJ1-1,NA,few,CASSEWDGGTEAFF,TGTGCCAGCAGTGAGTGGGATGGGGGGACTGAAGCTTTCTTT
TRBV10-3,TRBJ1-2,NA,few,CAISETSEVGGYTF,TGTGCCATCAGTGAGACCTCCGAAGTCGGTGGCTACACCTTC
TRBV2,TRBJ2-1,NA,NA,CASSDLMGRPNEQFF,TGTGCCAGCAGTGATTTGATGGGCCGACCGAATGAGCAGTTCTTC
TRBV9,TRBJ1-6,NA,once,CASSVGDGRSSSYNSPLHF,TGTGCCAGCAGCGTAGGAGACGGCAGGTCCAGCTCCTATAATTCACCCCTCCACTTT
TRBV5-1,TRBJ2-7,TRBD2,NA,CASSLGGSGHSYEQYF,TGCGCCAGCAGCCTCGGGGGGAGCGGGCACTCCTACGAGCAGTACTTC
TRBV7-9,TRBJ1-2,NA,NA,CASSLLITVNNYGYTF,TGTGCCAGCAGTTTATTAATCACAGTGAATAACTATGGCTACACCTTC